This T cell receptor (beta chain) was sequenced during a study of graft-versus-host responses after intestinal transplantation. The CDR3 runs to 14 residues. Germline V gene data show CDR1 as SNHLY and CDR2 as FYNNEI. J lost 4 bases, V lost 3 bases, and 5 bases had no gene match. Study results and limitations: Across patients carrying graft-donor T cell macrochimerism, allografts held high graft-versus-host to host-versus-graft clonal ratios.

As for this clone: The antigen remains unidentified.

Profiling relied on immunoSEQ multiplex PCR, and the TCRdb table lists in-frame clones only, not all of them. The sample shows tens of thousands of clones, approximately 92% of them seen only once. The material sequenced was unstimulated CD8+ T cells sorted from spleen or lymph node cells, taken before intestinal transplant. The clonotype originates from a human donor who received an intestinal transplant. V usage is TRBV2 and J usage is TRBJ2-7, with 8 bases identical to TRBD2. CDR3 sequence (DNA): TGTGCCAGCAGTGATCAGCGGGGGCATTACGAGCAGTACTTC. Protein: CASSDQRGHYEQYF.